The rows below give T cell receptor beta chains drawn from one sample of a study of T cell responses to AZD1222 COVID-19 vaccine. Produced via immunoSEQ multiplex PCR; TCRdb's table is partial and in-frame only. The top ten clones hold 1% to 1.5% of a sample with fewer than 200,000 clones, around 92% of them seen once. The starting material was peripheral blood, obtained on day 0 of AZD1222 vaccination. The receptors shown here come from an adult in good health. Both conserved end residues are part of each CDR3. The D gene is left open where the match is weak. Clone size appears in some rows only: once, few, many, or a class for an expanded clone.

d_call: -
j_call: TRBJ1-1
clone_size: -
v_call: TRBV27
cdr3_aa: CASTPGNMNTEAFF
cdr3_nt: TGTGCCAGCACCCCAGGGAACATGAACACTGAAGCTTTCTTT

d_call: TRBD2
j_call: TRBJ2-3
clone_size: -
v_call: TRBV28
cdr3_aa: CASSWGGGDTQYF
cdr3_nt: TGTGCCAGCAGTTGGGGGGGAGGGGATACGCAGTATTTT

d_call: -
j_call: TRBJ1-5
clone_size: -
v_call: TRBV19
cdr3_aa: CASSIRPNQPQHF
cdr3_nt: TGTGCCAGTAGTATCCGTCCGAATCAGCCCCAGCATTTT

d_call: -
j_call: TRBJ2-7
clone_size: -
v_call: TRBV7-2
cdr3_aa: CASSPGYEQYF
cdr3_nt: TGTGCCAGCAGCCCCGGCTACGAGCAGTACTTC

d_call: -
j_call: TRBJ2-5
clone_size: -
v_call: TRBV13
cdr3_aa: CASSSSGTLDGTQYF
cdr3_nt: TGTGCCAGCAGCTCCTCCGGGACCCTCGACGGGACCCAGTACTTC

d_call: -
j_call: TRBJ2-5
clone_size: -
v_call: TRBV18
cdr3_aa: CASSPVGQRKETQYF
cdr3_nt: TGTGCCAGCTCACCAGTGGGACAAAGGAAAGAGACCCAGTACTTC

d_call: TRBD1
j_call: TRBJ2-7
clone_size: -
v_call: TRBV7-7
cdr3_aa: CASSSDTGEAYF
cdr3_nt: TGTGCCAGCAGCTCGGACACAGGGGAAGCGTACTTC

d_call: -
j_call: TRBJ2-3
clone_size: -
v_call: TRBV5-1
cdr3_aa: CASSLVGFTDTQYF
cdr3_nt: TGCGCCAGCAGCTTGGTGGGGTTTACAGATACGCAGTATTTT

d_call: -
j_call: TRBJ1-2
clone_size: once
v_call: TRBV29-1
cdr3_aa: CSVGLTQANYGYTF
cdr3_nt: TGCAGCGTTGGGCTGACCCAAGCTAACTATGGCTACACCTTC

d_call: -
j_call: TRBJ1-4
clone_size: -
v_call: TRBV5-1
cdr3_aa: CASSSEGRGGTNEKLFF
cdr3_nt: TGCGCCAGCAGCTCAGAAGGGAGGGGAGGAACTAATGAAAAACTGTTTTTT

d_call: -
j_call: TRBJ1-5
clone_size: -
v_call: TRBV18
cdr3_aa: CASSPLNSGRQPQHF
cdr3_nt: TGTGCCAGCTCACCCCTTAATTCCGGCAGGCAGCCCCAGCATTTT

d_call: -
j_call: TRBJ2-7
clone_size: -
v_call: TRBV20-1
cdr3_aa: CSAKSYEQYF
cdr3_nt: TGCAGTGCTAAGAGCTACGAGCAGTACTTC

d_call: -
j_call: TRBJ2-7
clone_size: -
v_call: TRBV9
cdr3_aa: CASSVAGSGYEQYF
cdr3_nt: TGTGCCAGCAGCGTAGCAGGGTCCGGCTACGAGCAGTACTTC

d_call: -
j_call: TRBJ2-5
clone_size: few
v_call: TRBV5-1
cdr3_aa: CASRLGQGLVETQYF
cdr3_nt: TGCGCCAGCAGACTTGGCCAGGGCTTGGTAGAGACCCAGTACTTC

d_call: -
j_call: TRBJ1-1
clone_size: -
v_call: TRBV28
cdr3_aa: CASSLGVMNTEAFF
cdr3_nt: TGTGCCAGCAGCCTCGGCGTCATGAACACTGAAGCTTTCTTT

d_call: -
j_call: TRBJ1-3
clone_size: -
v_call: TRBV5-4
cdr3_aa: CASSLGSTSSGNTIYF
cdr3_nt: TGTGCCAGCAGCTTGGGGTCGACCTCCTCTGGAAACACCATATATTTT

d_call: -
j_call: TRBJ2-2
clone_size: -
v_call: TRBV7-3
cdr3_aa: CASSLQIATGELFF
cdr3_nt: TGTGCCAGCAGCTTACAGATTGCCACCGGGGAGCTGTTTTTT

d_call: TRBD2
j_call: TRBJ2-1
clone_size: -
v_call: TRBV7-2
cdr3_aa: CASSREVPEQFF
cdr3_nt: TGTGCCAGCAGCCGGGAGGTCCCTGAGCAGTTCTTC

d_call: -
j_call: TRBJ2-2
clone_size: -
v_call: TRBV7-3
cdr3_aa: CASSPAGAGTGELFF
cdr3_nt: TGTGCCAGCAGCCCGGCGGGGGCGGGGACCGGGGAGCTGTTTTTT

d_call: -
j_call: TRBJ1-2
clone_size: once
v_call: TRBV20-1
cdr3_aa: CSASQGRDLYGYTF
cdr3_nt: TGCAGTGCTAGTCAGGGCAGGGACCTCTATGGCTACACCTTC

d_call: -
j_call: TRBJ2-5
clone_size: -
v_call: TRBV11-2
cdr3_aa: CASSLEQIPVETQYF
cdr3_nt: TGTGCCAGCAGCTTAGAACAGATACCGGTAGAGACCCAGTACTTC